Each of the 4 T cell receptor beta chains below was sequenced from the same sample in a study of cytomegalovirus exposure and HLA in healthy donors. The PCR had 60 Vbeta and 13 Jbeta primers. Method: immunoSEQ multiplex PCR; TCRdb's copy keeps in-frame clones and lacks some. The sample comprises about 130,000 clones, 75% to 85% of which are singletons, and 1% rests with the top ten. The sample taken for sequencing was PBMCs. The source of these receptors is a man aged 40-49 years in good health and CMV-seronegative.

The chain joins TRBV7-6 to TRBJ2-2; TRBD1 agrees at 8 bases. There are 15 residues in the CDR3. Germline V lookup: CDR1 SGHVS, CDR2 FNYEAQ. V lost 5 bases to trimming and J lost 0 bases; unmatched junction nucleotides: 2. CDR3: CASSPTGANTGELFF. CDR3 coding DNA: TGTGCCAGCAGCCCGACAGGGGCGAACACCGGGGAGCTGTTTTTT.

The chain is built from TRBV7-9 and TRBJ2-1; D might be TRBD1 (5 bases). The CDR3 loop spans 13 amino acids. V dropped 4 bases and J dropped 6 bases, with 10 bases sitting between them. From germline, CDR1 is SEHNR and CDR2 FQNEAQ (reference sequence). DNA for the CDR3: TGTGCCAGCAGCTCTAGGGGTCTCAATGAGCAGTTCTTC. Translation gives CASSSRGLNEQFF.

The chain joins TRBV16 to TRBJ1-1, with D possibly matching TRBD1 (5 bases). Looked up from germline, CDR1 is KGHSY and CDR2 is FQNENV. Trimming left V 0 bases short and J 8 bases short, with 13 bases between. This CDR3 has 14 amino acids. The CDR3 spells CASSQSGAGREAFF. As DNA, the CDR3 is TGTGCCAGCAGCCAATCCGGGGCCGGGAGGGAAGCTTTCTTT.

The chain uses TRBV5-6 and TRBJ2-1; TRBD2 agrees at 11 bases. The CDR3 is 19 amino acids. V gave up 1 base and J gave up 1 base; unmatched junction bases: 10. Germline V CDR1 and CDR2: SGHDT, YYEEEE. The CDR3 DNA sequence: TGTGCCAGCAGCTTGTACCCTAGCGGGGGGCCCCCTTCCTACAATGAGCAGTTCTTC. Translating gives CASSLYPSGGPPSYNEQFF.